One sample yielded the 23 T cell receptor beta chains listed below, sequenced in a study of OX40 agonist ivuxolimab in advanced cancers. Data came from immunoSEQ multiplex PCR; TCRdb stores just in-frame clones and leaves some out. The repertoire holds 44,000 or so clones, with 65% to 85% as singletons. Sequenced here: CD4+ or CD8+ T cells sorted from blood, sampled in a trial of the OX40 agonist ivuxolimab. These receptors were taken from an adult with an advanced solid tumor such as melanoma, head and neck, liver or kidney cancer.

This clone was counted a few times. DNA of the CDR3: TGCAGCGCTATGACAGGTACTAACACTGAAGCTTTCTTT. Translating it yields CSAMTGTNTEAFF. The chain is built from TRBV29-1 and TRBJ1-1; the D gene is possibly TRBD1 (6 bases). CDR1 is SQVTM and CDR2 is ANQGSEA in the germline V gene. The germline V and J ends were trimmed by 7 bases and 2 bases, with 14 bases remaining between them. This CDR3 is 13 amino acids long.

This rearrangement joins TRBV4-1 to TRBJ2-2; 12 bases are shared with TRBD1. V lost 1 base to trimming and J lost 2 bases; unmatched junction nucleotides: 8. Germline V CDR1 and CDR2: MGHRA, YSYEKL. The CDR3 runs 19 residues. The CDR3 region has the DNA TGCGCCAGCAGCCAAGTTACCGGGACAGGGGGCTTTAACACCGGGGAGCTGTTTTTT. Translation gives CASSQVTGTGGFNTGELFF.

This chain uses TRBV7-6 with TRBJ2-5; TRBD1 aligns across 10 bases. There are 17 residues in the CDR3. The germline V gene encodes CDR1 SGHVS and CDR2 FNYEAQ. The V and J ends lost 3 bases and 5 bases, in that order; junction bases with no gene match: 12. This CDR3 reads CASSLPFGDRGGETQYF. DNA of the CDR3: TGTGCCAGCAGCTTGCCTTTCGGGGACAGGGGTGGGGAGACCCAGTACTTC.

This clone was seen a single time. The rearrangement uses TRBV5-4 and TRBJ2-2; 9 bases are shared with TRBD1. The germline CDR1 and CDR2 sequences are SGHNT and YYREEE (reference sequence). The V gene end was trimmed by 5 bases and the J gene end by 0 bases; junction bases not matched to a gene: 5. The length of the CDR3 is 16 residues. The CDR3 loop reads CASSTGTGTNTGELFF. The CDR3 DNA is TGTGCCAGCAGTACGGGGACAGGGACGAACACCGGGGAGCTGTTTTTT.

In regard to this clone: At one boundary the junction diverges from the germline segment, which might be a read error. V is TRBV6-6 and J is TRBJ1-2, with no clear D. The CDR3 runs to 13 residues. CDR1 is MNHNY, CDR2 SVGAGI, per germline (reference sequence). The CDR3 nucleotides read TGTGCCAGCAGTTACGAGGGTAACGATGGCTACACCTTC. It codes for CASSYEGNDGYTF.

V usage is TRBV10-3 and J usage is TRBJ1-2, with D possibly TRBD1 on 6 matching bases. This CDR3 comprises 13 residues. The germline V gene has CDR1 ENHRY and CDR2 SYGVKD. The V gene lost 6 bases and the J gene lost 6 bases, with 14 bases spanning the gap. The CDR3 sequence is CAISATGFDGYTF. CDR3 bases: TGTGCCATCAGCGCAACAGGGTTTGATGGCTACACCTTC.

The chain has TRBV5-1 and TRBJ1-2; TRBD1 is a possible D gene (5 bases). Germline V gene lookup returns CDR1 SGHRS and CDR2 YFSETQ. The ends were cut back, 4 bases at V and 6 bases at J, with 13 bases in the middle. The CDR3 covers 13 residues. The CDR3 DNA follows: TGCGCCAGCAGCCCCCGGGACGTCAATGGCTACACCTTC. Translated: CASSPRDVNGYTF.

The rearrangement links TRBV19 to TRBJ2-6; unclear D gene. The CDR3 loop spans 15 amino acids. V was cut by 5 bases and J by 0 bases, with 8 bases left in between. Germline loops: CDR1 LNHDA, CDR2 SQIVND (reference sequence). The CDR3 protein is CASSSQVSGANVLTF. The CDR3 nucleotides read TGTGCCAGTAGTTCGCAGGTCTCTGGGGCCAACGTCCTGACTTTC. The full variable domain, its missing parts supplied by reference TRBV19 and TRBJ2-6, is DGGITQSPKYLFRKEGQNVTLSCEQNLNHDAMYWYRQDPGQGLRLIYYSQIVNDFQKGDIAEGYSVSREKKESFPLTVTSAQKNPTAFYLCASSSQVSGANVLTFGAGSRLTVL.

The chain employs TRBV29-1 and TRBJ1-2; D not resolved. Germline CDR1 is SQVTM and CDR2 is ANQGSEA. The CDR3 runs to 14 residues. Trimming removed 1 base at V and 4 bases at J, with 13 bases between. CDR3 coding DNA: TGCAGCGTTGAAGCCGTTTCCAATTTCTATGGCTACACCTTC. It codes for CSVEAVSNFYGYTF.

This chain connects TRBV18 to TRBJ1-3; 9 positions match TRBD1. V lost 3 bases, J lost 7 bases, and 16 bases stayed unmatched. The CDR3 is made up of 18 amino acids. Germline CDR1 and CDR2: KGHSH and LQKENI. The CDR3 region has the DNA TGTGCCAGCTCACCCACGCCAACCGGGACAGGGTCCGCTAACACCATATATTTT. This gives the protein CASSPTPTGTGSANTIYF.

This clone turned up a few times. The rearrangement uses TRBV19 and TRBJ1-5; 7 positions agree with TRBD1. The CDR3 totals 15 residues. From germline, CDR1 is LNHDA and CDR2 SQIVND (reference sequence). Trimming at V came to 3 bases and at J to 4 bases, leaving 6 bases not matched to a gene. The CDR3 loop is CASSIRGQPNQPQHF. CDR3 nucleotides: TGTGCCAGTAGTATCCGGGGACAGCCAAATCAGCCCCAGCATTTT. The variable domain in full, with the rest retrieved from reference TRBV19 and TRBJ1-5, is DGGITQSPKYLFRKEGQNVTLSCEQNLNHDAMYWYRQDPGQGLRLIYYSQIVNDFQKGDIAEGYSVSREKKESFPLTVTSAQKNPTAFYLCASSIRGQPNQPQHFGDGTRLSIL.

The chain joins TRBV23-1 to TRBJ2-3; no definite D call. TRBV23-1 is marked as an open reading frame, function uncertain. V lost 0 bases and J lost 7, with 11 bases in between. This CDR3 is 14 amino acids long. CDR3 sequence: CASSQSSQSNTQYF. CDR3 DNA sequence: TGCGCCAGCAGTCAATCTTCCCAGTCCAATACGCAGTATTTT.

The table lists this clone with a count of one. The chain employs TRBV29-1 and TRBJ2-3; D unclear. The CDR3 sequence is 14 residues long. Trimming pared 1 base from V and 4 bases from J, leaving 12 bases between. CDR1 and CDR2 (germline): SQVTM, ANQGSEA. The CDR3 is CSVEGGKGADTQYF. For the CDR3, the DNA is TGCAGCGTTGAAGGTGGTAAGGGCGCAGATACGCAGTATTTT.

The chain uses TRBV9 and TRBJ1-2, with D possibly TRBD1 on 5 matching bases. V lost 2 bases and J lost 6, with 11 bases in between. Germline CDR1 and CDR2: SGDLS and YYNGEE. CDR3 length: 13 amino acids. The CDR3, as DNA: TGTGCCAGCAGCGTTGACCAGGGCGATGGCTACACCTTC. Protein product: CASSVDQGDGYTF.

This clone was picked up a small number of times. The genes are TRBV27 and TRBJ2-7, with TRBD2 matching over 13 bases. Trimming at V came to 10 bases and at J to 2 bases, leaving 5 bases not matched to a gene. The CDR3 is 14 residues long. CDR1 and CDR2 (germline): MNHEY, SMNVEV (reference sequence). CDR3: CATQGLAGTYEQYF. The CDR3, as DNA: TGTGCCACTCAGGGACTAGCGGGAACCTACGAGCAGTACTTC.

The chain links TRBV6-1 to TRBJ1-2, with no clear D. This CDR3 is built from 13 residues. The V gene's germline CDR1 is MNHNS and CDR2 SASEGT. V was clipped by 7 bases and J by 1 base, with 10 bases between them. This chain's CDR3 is CASILDGNYGYTF. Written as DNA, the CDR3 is TGTGCCAGCATACTAGACGGTAACTATGGCTACACCTTC.

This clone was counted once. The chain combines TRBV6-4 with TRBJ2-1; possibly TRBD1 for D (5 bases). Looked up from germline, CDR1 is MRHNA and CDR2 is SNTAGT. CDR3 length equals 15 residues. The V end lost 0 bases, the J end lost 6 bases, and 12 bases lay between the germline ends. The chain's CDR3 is CASSDSFGALNEQFF. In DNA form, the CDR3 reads TGTGCCAGCAGTGACTCGTTTGGGGCCCTCAATGAGCAGTTCTTC.

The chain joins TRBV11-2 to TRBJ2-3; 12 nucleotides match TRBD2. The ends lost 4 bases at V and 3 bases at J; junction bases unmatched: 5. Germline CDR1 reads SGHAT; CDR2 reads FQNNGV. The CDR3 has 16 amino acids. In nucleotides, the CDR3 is TGTGCCAGCAGCTCAGGACTAGCGGGAAGTACAGATACGCAGTATTTT. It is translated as CASSSGLAGSTDTQYF.

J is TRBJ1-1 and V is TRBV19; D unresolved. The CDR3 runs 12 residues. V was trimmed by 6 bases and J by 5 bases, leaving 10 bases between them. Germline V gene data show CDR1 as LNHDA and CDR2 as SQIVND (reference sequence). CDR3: CASSPGRTEAFF. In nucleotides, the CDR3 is TGTGCCAGTAGCCCCGGGAGGACTGAAGCTTTCTTT.

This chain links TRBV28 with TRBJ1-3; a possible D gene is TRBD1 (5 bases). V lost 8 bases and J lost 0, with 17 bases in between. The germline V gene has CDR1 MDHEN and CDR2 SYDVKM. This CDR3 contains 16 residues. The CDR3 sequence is CASGSGFSRSGNTIYF. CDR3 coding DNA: TGTGCCAGCGGTTCAGGGTTTTCCCGCTCTGGAAACACCATATATTTT.

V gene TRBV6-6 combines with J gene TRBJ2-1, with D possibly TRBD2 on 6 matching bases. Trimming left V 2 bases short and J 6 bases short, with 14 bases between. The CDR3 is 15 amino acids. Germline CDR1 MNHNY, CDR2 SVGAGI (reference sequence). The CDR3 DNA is TGTGCCAGCAGTTACGGTGGGGGAGGAACCAATGAGCAGTTCTTC. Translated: CASSYGGGGTNEQFF.

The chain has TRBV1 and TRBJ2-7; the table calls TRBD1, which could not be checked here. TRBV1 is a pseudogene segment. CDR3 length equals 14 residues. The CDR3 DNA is TGCACCAGCAGCCTTGTGGACAGGGGAAACGAGCAGTACTTC. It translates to CTSSLVDRGNEQYF.

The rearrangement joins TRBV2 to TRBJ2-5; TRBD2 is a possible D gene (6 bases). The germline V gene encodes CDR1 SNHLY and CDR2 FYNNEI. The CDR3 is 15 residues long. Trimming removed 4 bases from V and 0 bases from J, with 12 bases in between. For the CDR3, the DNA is TGTGCCAGCAGTGTGGCGGGGAATAACCAAGAGACCCAGTACTTC. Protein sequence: CASSVAGNNQETQYF.